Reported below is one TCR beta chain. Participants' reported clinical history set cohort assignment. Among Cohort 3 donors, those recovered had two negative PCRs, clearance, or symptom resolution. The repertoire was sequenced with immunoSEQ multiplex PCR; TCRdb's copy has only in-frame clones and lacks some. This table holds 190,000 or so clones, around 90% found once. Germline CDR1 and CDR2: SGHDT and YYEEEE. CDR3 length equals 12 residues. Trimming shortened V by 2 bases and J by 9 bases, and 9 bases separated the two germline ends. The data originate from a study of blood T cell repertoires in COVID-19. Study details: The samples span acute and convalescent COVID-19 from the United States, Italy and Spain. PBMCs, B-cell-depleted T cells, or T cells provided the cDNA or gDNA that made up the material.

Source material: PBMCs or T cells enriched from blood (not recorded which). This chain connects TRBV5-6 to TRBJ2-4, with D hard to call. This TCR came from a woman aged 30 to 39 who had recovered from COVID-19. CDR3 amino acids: CASSFSPGIQYF. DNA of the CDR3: TGTGCCAGCAGCTTTAGTCCGGGCATTCAGTACTTC.